The clone carrying this T cell receptor (beta chain) was picked up a small number of times. Cohort 3 recovery required two negative PCRs, clearance, or symptom resolution. This entry comes from a study of blood T cell repertoires in COVID-19. Overall study: From T cells, B-cell-depleted T cells, or PBMCs came the material, which was cDNA or gDNA.

Per the original data handling: Estimation of nucleated cell counts relied on the amplification of reference gene primers. Assay: immunoSEQ multiplex PCR; the TCRdb copy retains only in-frame clones and omits some. V and J calls and clone size are given by that table; D and trimming were obtained from the DNA. Among about 480,000 clones, around 89% were seen once, and the ten largest hold roughly 1.9%. V was pared by 3 bases and J by 1 base, with 9 bases between. CDR1 is SQVTM, CDR2 ANQGSEA, per germline. This CDR3 is built from 13 residues. The rearrangement links TRBV29-1 to TRBJ1-1; D unclear. Sequenced material: PBMCs or T cells enriched from blood (not recorded which). This TCR derives from a woman between 40 and 55 years old who had recovered from COVID-19. The CDR3, as DNA: TGCAGCGTTGATAACGGTAGGAACACTGAAGCTTTCTTT. Its translation: CSVDNGRNTEAFF. Complete variable domain (other parts from reference TRBV29-1 and TRBJ1-1): SAVISQKPSRDICQRGTSLTIQCQVDSQVTMMFWYRQQPGQSLTLIATANQGSEATYESGFVIDKFPISRPNLTFSTLTVSNMSPEDSSIYLCSVDNGRNTEAFFGQGTRLTVV.